Below are 16 T cell receptor beta chains sequenced from a single sample in a study of T cells in Graves' hyperthyroidism and ophthalmopathy. The TCR beta CDR3 regions underwent amplification using RNA transcripts as the source. The HTBI primer set was used in a first-round RT-PCR of the TCR CDR3. TCRdb reprocessed the multiplex PCR reads via MiXCR and lists one record per CDR3 protein. The sample contains approximately 600,000 distinct CDR3 sequences, about 16% of which appear only once. Input material: blood. The receptor set was obtained from a woman in her 30s with Graves' hyperthyroidism.

This clonotype has a count of ten or more. J is TRBJ2-3 and V is TRBV7-2; D is possibly TRBD2 (6 bases). This CDR3 comprises 15 residues. The germline CDR1 and CDR2 sequences are SGHTA and FQGNSA. V was shortened by 5 bases and J by 3 bases, with 15 bases between the two germline ends. This chain's CDR3 is CASSPAGPRTDTQYF. CDR3 coding DNA: TGTGCCAGCAGCCCGGCGGGACCAAGGACAGATACGCAGTATTTT. The whole variable domain, filled in from reference TRBV7-2 and TRBJ2-3, reads GAGVSQSPSNKVTEKGKDVELRCDPISGHTALYWYRQSLGQGLEFLIYFQGNSAPDKSGLPSDRFSAERTGGSVSTLTIQRTQQEDSAVYLCASSPAGPRTDTQYFGPGTRLTVL.

The V gene is TRBV2, the J gene TRBJ1-3; D not resolved. This CDR3 has 16 amino acids. Per germline, CDR1 SNHLY and CDR2 FYNNEI. V gave up 2 bases and J gave up 0 bases, with 11 bases separating them. CDR3 sequence (DNA): TGTGCCAGCAGTGAAAAGCTCCTGTACTCTGGAAACACCATATATTTT. Protein sequence: CASSEKLLYSGNTIYF.

The gene calls are TRBV13 and TRBJ1-1, with TRBD1 matching 8 bases. CDR1 and CDR2 (germline): PRHDT, FYEKMQ (reference sequence). The ends lost 7 bases at V and 11 bases at J; junction bases unmatched: 12. This CDR3 contains 13 residues. The CDR3 DNA reads as TGTGCCAGCACCTATCTTCAGACAGGGGAGGCTTTCTTT. It translates to CASTYLQTGEAFF.

On this clonotype: A much larger clone differs from this one at a single base, so this may be a read error. The chain joins TRBV12-3 or TRBV12-4 to TRBJ2-1; the match to TRBD2 covers 8 bases. The DNA end is a closer match to TRBJ2-7, so the J assignment may be wrong. This CDR3 comprises 14 residues. This CDR3 is CASSTGTRHNEQYF. For the CDR3, the DNA is TGTGCCAGCAGTACCGGGACTAGACACAATGAGCAGTACTTC.

A word on this clonotype: One junction end disagrees with the germline gene, perhaps due to a read error. This chain joins TRBV5-1 and TRBJ1-5; D may be TRBD1 (5 bases). This CDR3 has 14 residues. Germline values: CDR1 SGHRS, CDR2 YFSETQ. Here the CDR3 DNA reads TGTGCCAGCAGCTCCCGGGGCAGTCCACAGCCCCAGCATTTT. Its translation is CASSSRGSPQPQHF.

This clonotype has a handful of counts. The genes are TRBV6-2 or TRBV6-3 and TRBJ1-4; perhaps TRBD1 as D (5 bases). The CDR3 has 14 residues. Germline-derived CDR1 and CDR2 are MNHEY and SVGEGT. The V and J ends lost 7 bases and 5 bases respectively, with 14 bases between them. CDR3 protein: CASTGTAGNEKLFF. DNA for the CDR3: TGTGCCAGCACTGGGACCGCCGGCAATGAAAAACTGTTTTTT.

The chain carries TRBV2 and TRBJ2-2, with TRBD2 identical over 7 bases. CDR3 length: 13 residues. J lost 4 bases, V lost 8 bases, and 4 bases had no gene match. Germline V gene sequence: CDR1 SNHLY, CDR2 FYNNEI. CDR3 sequence (DNA): TGTGCCAGCGGGGGGGGACCCACCGGGGAGCTGTTTTTT. It specifies CASGGGPTGELFF.

This clonotype was picked up many times. The rearrangement uses TRBV27 and TRBJ2-7; D tentatively reads TRBD1 or TRBD2 (5 bases each). CDR1 is MNHEY, CDR2 SMNVEV, per germline (reference sequence). V gave up 0 bases and J gave up 2 bases, with 14 bases separating them. The CDR3 runs 16 residues. The DNA for the CDR3 is TGTGCCAGCAGTTTATCCTTGGGGGAGAAGGCCTACGAGCAGTACTTC. Amino acids: CASSLSLGEKAYEQYF.

DNA for the CDR3: TGCGCCAGCAGTGGTTATAATTCACCCCTCCACTTT. Its translation is CASSGYNSPLHF. V usage is TRBV10-2 and J usage is TRBJ1-6; D unresolved. The CDR3 runs to 12 residues. Between the trimmed V and J ends, which lost 4 bases and 4 bases, there was a span of 2 bases. Germline CDR1 WSHSY, CDR2 SAAADI.

This rearrangement joins TRBV20-1 to TRBJ2-3; weak D call: TRBD2 (5 bases). CDR3 length: 16 residues. V was clipped by 0 bases and J by 1 base, with 14 bases between them. Germline V gives CDR1 DFQATT, CDR2 SNEGSKA (reference sequence). The CDR3 DNA follows: TGCAGTGCTAGAGATCGGGCGGCTAGCCGCACAGATACGCAGTATTTT. This codes for CSARDRAASRTDTQYF.

Ten or more counts support this clonotype. The V call is TRBV5-1, the J call TRBJ2-1; D gene unclear. The CDR3 sequence is 17 residues long. V was trimmed by 0 bases and J by 0 bases, leaving 13 bases between them. Germline V CDR1 and CDR2: SGHRS, YFSETQ. The CDR3 region is CASSLDGSLSSYNEQFF. The DNA of the CDR3 is TGCGCCAGCAGCTTGGACGGGTCCTTGAGCTCCTACAATGAGCAGTTCTTC.

This clonotype was seen ten or more times. This sequence joins TRBV5-5 and TRBJ2-3, with D tentatively TRBD1 (6 bases). Trimming left V 1 base short and J 0 bases short, with 9 bases between. Germline V CDR1 and CDR2: SGHKS, YYEKEE (reference sequence). This CDR3 is built from 15 residues. The CDR3 DNA is TGTGCCAGCAGCTTGACAGGGCAAAGCACAGATACGCAGTATTTT. Translating it yields CASSLTGQSTDTQYF.

This clonotype has more than one count but fewer than ten. The V gene is TRBV6-1, the J gene TRBJ1-4; tentatively, D is TRBD1 (5 bases). This CDR3 spans 16 amino acids. Trimming took 3 bases from V and 2 from J, leaving 13 bases between them. The V gene's germline CDR1 is MNHNS and CDR2 SASEGT. CDR3 residues: CASSDDGGWTNEKLFF. CDR3 bases: TGTGCCAGCAGTGATGACGGGGGGTGGACTAATGAAAAACTGTTTTTT.

This clonotype came up a few times. V usage is TRBV20-1 and J usage is TRBJ2-3; D is unclear. The V and J ends lost 3 bases and 5 bases respectively, with 9 bases between them. This CDR3 spans 12 amino acids. Germline loops: CDR1 DFQATT, CDR2 SNEGSKA (reference sequence). Here the CDR3 DNA reads TGCAGTGCTAGGCCCCCCCTAGATACGCAGTATTTT. It encodes CSARPPLDTQYF.

This clonotype came up many times. This chain joins TRBV3-1 and TRBJ1-2; weak D call: TRBD1 (5 bases). The CDR3 extends over 15 amino acids. CDR1 is LGHDT, CDR2 YNNKEL, per germline (reference sequence). V lost 1 base, J lost 4 bases, and 13 bases lay in between. The CDR3 protein is CASSQVGALGYGYTF. The CDR3 region has the DNA TGTGCCAGCAGCCAAGTCGGGGCTTTAGGCTATGGCTACACCTTC.

V and J are TRBV7-2 and TRBJ2-7; D is possibly TRBD1 or TRBD2 (5 bases each). Trimming took 5 bases from V and 9 from J, leaving 20 bases between them. Germline V CDR1 and CDR2: SGHTA, FQGNSA. The CDR3 is 14 amino acids. Written as DNA, the CDR3 is TGTGCCAGCAGCCTCCGGGACGACAATCGGCGGCAGTACTTC. This translates into CASSLRDDNRRQYF.